One T cell receptor (beta chain) is described in this entry. This specimen belongs to a study of technical replicates of blood from several donors. The repertoire was sequenced with immunoSEQ multiplex PCR; TCRdb's copy has only in-frame clones and lacks some. The sample carries tens of thousands of clones, roughly 91% recorded once. CDR3 length equals 11 residues. The germline gives CDR1 SQVTM, CDR2 ANQGSEA. With 5 bases removed from V and 2 bases from J, the gap between germline ends came to 7 bases. The chain links TRBV29-1 to TRBJ2-7; D not resolved. The receptor's source is a human donor in good health. Source material: T cells isolated from PBMCs. Written as DNA, the CDR3 is TGCAGCGTTACAGCCCCCTACGAGCAGTACTTC. Residues: CSVTAPYEQYF.